The T cell receptor (beta chain) under discussion was sequenced for a study of cytomegalovirus exposure and HLA in healthy donors. Study-level findings and limits: One cluster of highly shared sequence variants probably arose as a sequencing artifact. Being productive about 90% or about 30% of the time was typical of most TCR beta V segments in an earlier analysis. Fewer N-insertions (relative to the approximately 670-donor mean) were reportedly seen in an Asian-associated ancestry cluster in a later analysis.

With regard to this clone: What it binds is not known.

Vbeta (60) and Jbeta (13) primers were used in the PCR. Profiled with immunoSEQ multiplex PCR; TCRdb holds only in-frame clones, not every one. The sample has 150,000 to 200,000 clones, 70% to 90% seen once. The V gene's germline CDR1 is SQVTM and CDR2 ANQGSEA. V trimming: 5 bases; J trimming: 8 bases; junction bases outside the gene matches: 9. This CDR3 spans 13 amino acids. This rearrangement joins TRBV29-1 to TRBJ2-7; TRBD1 aligns across 10 bases. This sequence was found in a man aged 18 to 30 in good health and CMV-seropositive. The sample taken for sequencing was PBMCs. For the CDR3, the DNA is TGCAGCGTTCCAGGACAGGGGGAAACCCAGCAGTACTTC. Protein: CSVPGQGETQQYF.